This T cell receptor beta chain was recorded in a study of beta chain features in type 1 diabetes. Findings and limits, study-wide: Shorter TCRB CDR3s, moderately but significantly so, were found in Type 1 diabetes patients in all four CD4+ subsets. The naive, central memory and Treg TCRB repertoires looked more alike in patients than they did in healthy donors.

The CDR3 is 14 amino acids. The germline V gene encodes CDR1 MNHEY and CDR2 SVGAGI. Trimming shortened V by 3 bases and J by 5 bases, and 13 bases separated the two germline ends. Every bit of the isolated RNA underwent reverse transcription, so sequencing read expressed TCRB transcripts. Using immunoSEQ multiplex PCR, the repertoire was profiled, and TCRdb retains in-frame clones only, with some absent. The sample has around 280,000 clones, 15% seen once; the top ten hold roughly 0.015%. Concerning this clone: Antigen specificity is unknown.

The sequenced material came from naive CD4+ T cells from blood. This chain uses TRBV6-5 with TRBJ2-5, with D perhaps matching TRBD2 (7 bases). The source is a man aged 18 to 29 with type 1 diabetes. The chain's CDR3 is CASSYWGGQETQYF. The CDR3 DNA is TGTGCCAGCAGTTATTGGGGGGGCCAGGAGACCCAGTACTTC.